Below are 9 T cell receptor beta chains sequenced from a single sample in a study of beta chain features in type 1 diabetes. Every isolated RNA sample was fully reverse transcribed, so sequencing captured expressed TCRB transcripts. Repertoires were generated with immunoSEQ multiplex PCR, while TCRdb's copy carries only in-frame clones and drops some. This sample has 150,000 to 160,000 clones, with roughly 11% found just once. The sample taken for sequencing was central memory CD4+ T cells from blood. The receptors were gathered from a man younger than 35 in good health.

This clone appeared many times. The CDR3 bases are TGTGCCAGCACCCCTCGCGGGAGGGCCCCAGATACGCAGTATTTT. This encodes CASTPRGRAPDTQYF. This chain uses TRBV21-1 with TRBJ2-3; no check of the table's D call, TRBD2, against the DNA was made. TRBV21-1 is reported as a pseudogene. The CDR3 totals 15 residues.

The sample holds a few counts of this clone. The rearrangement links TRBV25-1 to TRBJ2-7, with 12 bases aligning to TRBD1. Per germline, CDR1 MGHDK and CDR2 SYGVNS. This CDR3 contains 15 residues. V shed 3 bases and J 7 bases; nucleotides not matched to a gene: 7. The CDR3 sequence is CASSDPGTGGREQYF. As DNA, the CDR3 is TGTGCCAGCAGTGATCCCGGGACAGGGGGCCGGGAGCAGTACTTC.

The CDR3 DNA follows: TGTGCCTGGAGTCTCCAAACCCGACAGCTCCACTTT. Translated, it gives CAWSLQTRQLHF. The chain employs TRBV30 and TRBJ1-6; a weak D match, TRBD1 (5 bases). Germline V gene lookup returns CDR1 GTSNPN and CDR2 SVGIG (reference sequence). The CDR3 length is 12 residues. With 2 bases removed from V and 16 bases from J, the gap between germline ends came to 15 bases.

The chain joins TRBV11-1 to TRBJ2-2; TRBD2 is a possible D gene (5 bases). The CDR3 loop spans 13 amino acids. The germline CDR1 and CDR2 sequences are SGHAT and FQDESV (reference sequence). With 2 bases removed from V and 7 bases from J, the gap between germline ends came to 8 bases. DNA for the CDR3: TGTGCCAGCAGCTTACGAGGGTTCGGGGAGCTGTTTTTT. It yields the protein CASSLRGFGELFF.

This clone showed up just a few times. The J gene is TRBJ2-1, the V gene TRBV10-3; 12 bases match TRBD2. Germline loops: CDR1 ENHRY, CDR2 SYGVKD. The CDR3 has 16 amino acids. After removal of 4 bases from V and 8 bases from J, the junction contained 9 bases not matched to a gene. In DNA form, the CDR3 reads TGTGCCATCAGTGCCCGGACGACTAGCGGGGGTGATGAGCAGTTCTTC. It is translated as CAISARTTSGGDEQFF.

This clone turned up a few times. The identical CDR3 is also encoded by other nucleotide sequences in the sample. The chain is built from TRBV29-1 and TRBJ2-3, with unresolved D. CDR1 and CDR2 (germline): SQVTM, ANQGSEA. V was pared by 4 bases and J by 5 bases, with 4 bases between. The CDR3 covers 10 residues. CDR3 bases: TGCAGCGTTGGGGTAGATACGCAGTATTTT. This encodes CSVGVDTQYF.

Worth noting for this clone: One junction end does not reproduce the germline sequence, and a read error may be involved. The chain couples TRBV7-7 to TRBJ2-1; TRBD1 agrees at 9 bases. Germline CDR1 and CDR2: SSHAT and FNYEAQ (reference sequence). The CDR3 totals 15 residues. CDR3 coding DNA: TGTGCTAGCAGCCAGGGGGGACAGGGAAACAATGAGCAGTTCTTC. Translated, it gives CASSQGGQGNNEQFF.

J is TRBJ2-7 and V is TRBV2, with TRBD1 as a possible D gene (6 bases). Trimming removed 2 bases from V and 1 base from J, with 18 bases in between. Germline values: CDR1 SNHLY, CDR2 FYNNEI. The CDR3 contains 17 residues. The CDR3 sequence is CASSEKGDRNSSYEQYF. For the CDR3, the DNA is TGTGCCAGCAGTGAAAAGGGCGACAGGAACTCGTCCTACGAGCAGTACTTC.

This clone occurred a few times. The CDR3 sequence: CASSPVGEGSPLHF. The DNA for the CDR3 is TGCGCCAGCAGTCCCGTGGGAGAAGGCTCACCCCTCCACTTT. This sequence joins TRBV5-1 and TRBJ1-6; unclear D gene. The V and J ends lost 5 bases and 10 bases respectively, with 16 bases between them. Looked up from germline, CDR1 is SGHRS and CDR2 is YFSETQ. CDR3 length: 14 amino acids.